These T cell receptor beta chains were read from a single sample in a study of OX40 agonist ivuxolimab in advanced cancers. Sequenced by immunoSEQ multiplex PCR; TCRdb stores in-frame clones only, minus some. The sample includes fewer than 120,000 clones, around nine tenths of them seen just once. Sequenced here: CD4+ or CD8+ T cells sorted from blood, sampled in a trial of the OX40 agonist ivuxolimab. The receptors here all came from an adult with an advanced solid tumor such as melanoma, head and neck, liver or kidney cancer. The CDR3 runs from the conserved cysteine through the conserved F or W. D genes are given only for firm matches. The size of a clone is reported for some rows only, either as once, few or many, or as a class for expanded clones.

DNA: TGTGCCTGGAGTTGGATAGGGAGGGATGGAGCTTTCTTT; CDR3: CAWSWIGRDGAFF; V: TRBV30; size: -; D: -; J: TRBJ1-1
DNA: TGTGCCAGCAGCTTATCCGACTATGGCTACACCTTC; CDR3: CASSLSDYGYTF; V: TRBV7-2; size: few; D: -; J: TRBJ1-2
DNA: TGTGCCAGCAGCTTAGTGCCTAGCCGCAATGAGCAGTTCTTC; CDR3: CASSLVPSRNEQFF; V: TRBV7-2; size: -; D: -; J: TRBJ2-1
DNA: TGTGCCAGCAGTTTATCATCCTGGGACAGGGGACAAGAAAAACTGTTTTTT; CDR3: CASSLSSWDRGQEKLFF; V: TRBV28; size: once; D: TRBD1; J: TRBJ1-4
DNA: TGTGCCAGCAGCTTAACGGATAGTCACAGGGGGAACACTGAAGCTTTCTTT; CDR3: CASSLTDSHRGNTEAFF; V: TRBV11-2; size: -; D: TRBD1; J: TRBJ1-1
DNA: TGTGCCTGGAGTGAGCAGCCAGATACGCAGTATTTT; CDR3: CAWSEQPDTQYF; V: TRBV30; size: -; D: -; J: TRBJ2-3
DNA: TGTGCCAGCAGTTATGGCGGGGGGACAGAAGAGACCCAGTACTTC; CDR3: CASSYGGGTEETQYF; V: TRBV6-6; size: -; D: -; J: TRBJ2-5
DNA: TGTGCCAGTAGTTCCACAGGGGATACGGGTGAAAAACTGTTTTTT; CDR3: CASSSTGDTGEKLFF; V: TRBV19; size: once; D: TRBD1; J: TRBJ1-4
DNA: TGTGCCAGCAGACGGTGGAGCGGCACAGATACGCAGTATTTT; CDR3: CASRRWSGTDTQYF; V: TRBV7-2; size: -; D: -; J: TRBJ2-3
DNA: TGTGCCACCAGCAGAGGCCTTGGATACGAGCAGTACTTC; CDR3: CATSRGLGYEQYF; V: TRBV15; size: few; D: -; J: TRBJ2-7
DNA: TGTGCCAGCAGTTTAACCAGAGGGACCCCAGGATACAATGAGCAGTTCTTC; CDR3: CASSLTRGTPGYNEQFF; V: TRBV28; size: once; D: -; J: TRBJ2-1
DNA: TGTGCCAGCAGTGGGGGTTTTGGGACACTAAGCAATCAGCCCCAGCATTTT; CDR3: CASSGGFGTLSNQPQHF; V: TRBV28; size: -; D: -; J: TRBJ1-5
DNA: TGTGCCAGCAGAGAAACAGGGAACGGATACAATGAGCAGTTCTTC; CDR3: CASRETGNGYNEQFF; V: TRBV28; size: -; D: -; J: TRBJ2-1
DNA: TGCGCCAGCAGCTTGGCGGACTCCCAAGAGACCCAGTACTTC; CDR3: CASSLADSQETQYF; V: TRBV5-1; size: once; D: -; J: TRBJ2-5
DNA: TGTGCCAGCAGCTTACCACAGGGGCCGAACACTGAAGCTTTCTTT; CDR3: CASSLPQGPNTEAFF; V: TRBV5-4; size: -; D: TRBD1; J: TRBJ1-1
DNA: TGTGCCAGCAGCCTCGGCCCGGTAGCTAACTATGGCTACACCTTC; CDR3: CASSLGPVANYGYTF; V: TRBV5-4; size: -; D: -; J: TRBJ1-2
DNA: TGTGCCAGCACGGTGGGGGGGGGTGAAGCTTTCTTT; CDR3: CASTVGGGEAFF; V: TRBV6-6; size: -; D: -; J: TRBJ1-1
DNA: TGTGCCAGCAGTGGGCGGCAGGGGGGGAATAGCAATCAGCCCCAGCATTTT; CDR3: CASSGRQGGNSNQPQHF; V: TRBV2; size: -; D: TRBD1; J: TRBJ1-5
DNA: TGTGCCAGCAGCCACAGGGGGTTTTCGAACACTGAAGCTTTCTTT; CDR3: CASSHRGFSNTEAFF; V: TRBV7-8; size: -; D: TRBD1; J: TRBJ1-1
DNA: TGTGCCAGCAGAGAGACAGGGTCGGAAGATACGCAGTATTTT; CDR3: CASRETGSEDTQYF; V: TRBV6-6; size: -; D: TRBD1; J: TRBJ2-3
DNA: TGTGCCAGCAGCTTGGGACAGGGGGAAAAACTGTTTTTT; CDR3: CASSLGQGEKLFF; V: TRBV5-6; size: -; D: TRBD1; J: TRBJ1-4
DNA: TGTGCCAGCAGTGTCGGGGACAGCTACGAGCAGTACTTC; CDR3: CASSVGDSYEQYF; V: TRBV6-1; size: -; D: TRBD1; J: TRBJ2-7
DNA: TGCGCCAGCAGCTTTCGCCCGGGAGGGTTCTACAATGAGCAGTTCTTC; CDR3: CASSFRPGGFYNEQFF; V: TRBV5-1; size: -; D: TRBD2; J: TRBJ2-1
DNA: TGTGCCATCAGGACCAGCGGGGGCCGAGAGACCCAGTACTTC; CDR3: CAIRTSGGRETQYF; V: TRBV10-3; size: -; D: TRBD2; J: TRBJ2-5